This TCR beta chain was observed in a study of blood T cells in healthy people across ages. The sample providers were healthy Caucasian people from Russia, aged roughly 6 to 95. Extracted total RNA amounted to at least 5.5 micrograms for each sample. Combining a sample-barcoded 5' primer with a J-beta primer mix, a second PCR ran for 7 to 11 cycles. TCRdb reprocessed the 5' RACE reads via MiXCR and lists one record per CDR3 protein. Altogether roughly 800,000 distinct CDR3 sequences are present, roughly 25% being singletons, with the ten largest covering around 3%. There are 13 residues in the CDR3. V lost 2 bases and J 4 bases, leaving 7 bases between the germline ends. The V gene's germline CDR1 is SGHKS and CDR2 YYEKEE (reference sequence). The sample was also linked to a second study, of T cells of mothers and their children. That publication notes: Whether pairs are related or unrelated, thymic selection shapes their TCR recombination output in much the same way. It was related mother-child pairs that showed slightly higher overlap than unrelated pairs, without reaching significance.

This TCR was recovered from a boy aged 5-17 years in good health. V and J are TRBV5-5 and TRBJ2-1; D is undetermined. The material sequenced was blood. The CDR3 nucleotides read TGTGCCAGCAGCTTAGCGCAGTACAATGAGCAGTTCTTC. It is translated as CASSLAQYNEQFF.